This T cell receptor (beta chain) originates from a study of blood T cells in healthy people across ages. This clonotype occurred a few times. Primers used in a second PCR of about 7 to 12 cycles were a sample-barcoded 5' primer and a J-beta primer mix. MiXCR, applied by TCRdb to the 5' RACE reads, yields one record per CDR3 protein. The table has under 1,000,000 distinct CDR3 sequences, about 46% seen once; the top ten hold roughly 18%. This CDR3 has 15 amino acids. Germline V gene data show CDR1 as SGHRS and CDR2 as YFSETQ. With 4 bases clipped from V and 4 bases from J, the junction kept 3 bases outside the gene matches.

The clonotype comes from a man older than 75 in good health. The V gene is TRBV5-1, the J gene TRBJ2-3, with 13 bases that match TRBD2. The sample comprised blood. CDR3 region: CASSPGLAGSDTQYF. The DNA of the CDR3 is TGCGCCAGCAGCCCGGGACTAGCGGGATCAGATACGCAGTATTTT. Using reference TRBV5-1 and TRBJ2-3 for the parts outside the CDR3, the full variable domain is KAGVTQTPRYLIKTRGQQVTLSCSPISGHRSVSWYQQTPGQGLQFLFEYFSETQRNKGNFPGRFSGRQFSNSRSEMNVSTLELGDSALYLCASSPGLAGSDTQYFGPGTRLTVL.